Listed below are T cell receptor beta chains from one sample, sequenced in a study of T cell responses to AZD1222 COVID-19 vaccine. Sequenced by immunoSEQ multiplex PCR; TCRdb stores in-frame clones only, minus some. The table has around 130,000 clones, over 75% seen once; the top ten hold about 3%. Sequences were derived from peripheral blood, sampled on day 0 of AZD1222 vaccination. The receptors shown here come from an adult in good health. The CDR3 runs from the conserved cysteine through the conserved F or W. The D gene is left open where the match is weak. Expanded clones are given a class, and other clones once, few, many or no size at all.

cdr3_aa	cdr3_nt	clone_size	j_call	d_call	v_call	cdr3_length
CASSLRTRSRVTQHF	TGTGCCAGCAGCTTAAGGACCCGGAGCCGCGTAACCCAGCATTTT	-	TRBJ1-5	-	TRBV7-3	15
CASSPRQGGYEQYF	TGTGCCAGCAGCCCCCGACAGGGAGGCTACGAGCAGTACTTC	once	TRBJ2-7	-	TRBV7-2	14
CARNRVLNTEAFF	TGTGCCAGAAACAGGGTCTTGAACACTGAAGCTTTCTTT	-	TRBJ1-1	-	TRBV30	13
CASSDSGYGNSPLHF	TGTGCCAGCAGCGACTCCGGGTATGGTAATTCACCCCTCCACTTT	-	TRBJ1-6	-	TRBV6-4	15
CASSLTGGNTEAFF	TGTGCCAGCAGTCTAACAGGGGGAAACACTGAAGCTTTCTTT	-	TRBJ1-1	TRBD1	TRBV27	14
CASSLRGWTPTSGNTIYF	TGTGCCAGCAGCTTGAGGGGCTGGACTCCAACATCTGGAAACACCATATATTTT	-	TRBJ1-3	-	TRBV5-6	18
CSVVRLLSDTQYF	TGCAGCGTTGTACGCTTGCTCTCAGATACGCAGTATTTT	-	TRBJ2-3	-	TRBV29-1	13
CASSQEGRSTDTQYF	TGCGCCAGCAGCCAAGAAGGCAGAAGCACAGATACGCAGTATTTT	-	TRBJ2-3	-	TRBV4-3	15
CASSYSSGTGGTEAFF	TGTGCCAGCAGTTACTCGAGCGGGACAGGGGGAACTGAAGCTTTCTTT	-	TRBJ1-1	TRBD1	TRBV6-5	16
CASRGGIQYNSPLHF	TGTGCCAGCAGAGGGGGAATTCAGTATAATTCACCCCTCCACTTT	-	TRBJ1-6	-	TRBV27	15
CASSYSSDRGEKLFF	TGTGCCAGCAGTTACTCGTCCGACAGGGGAGAAAAACTGTTTTTT	once	TRBJ1-4	TRBD1	TRBV6-5	15
CASSPGRGDRDLLGANVLTF	TGTGCCAGCAGCCCGGGGCGGGGGGACAGGGACCTCCTGGGGGCCAACGTCCTGACTTTC	-	TRBJ2-6	-	TRBV3-1/TRBV3-2	20
CASRQGASTGELFF	TGTGCCAGCAGGCAGGGGGCGAGCACCGGGGAGCTGTTTTTT	-	TRBJ2-2	TRBD1	TRBV7-3	14
CASSPRTEDHFIYGYTF	TGCGCCAGCAGCCCCCGGACAGAAGACCACTTTATCTATGGCTACACCTTC	-	TRBJ1-2	-	TRBV4-3	17
CASSQGIPPYEQYF	TGCGCCAGCAGCCAAGGGATCCCCCCATACGAGCAGTACTTC	-	TRBJ2-7	-	TRBV4-1	14
CASSYRGRRETQYF	TGTGCCAGCAGCTACAGGGGGCGAAGGGAGACCCAGTACTTC	-	TRBJ2-5	TRBD1	TRBV7-6	14
CASSLGTGRHNSPLHF	TGTGCCAGCAGCTTGGGGACAGGAAGGCATAATTCACCCCTCCACTTT	-	TRBJ1-6	TRBD1	TRBV5-4	16
CASSVTRAYGYTF	TGTGCCAGCAGCGTGACCCGGGCCTATGGCTACACCTTC	-	TRBJ1-2	-	TRBV28	13
CASSLGGDRGTDTQYF	TGTGCCAGCAGCCTGGGCGGGGACAGGGGCACAGATACGCAGTATTTT	-	TRBJ2-3	TRBD1	TRBV11-3	16
CSVEAPPGVGTGSSYEQYF	TGCAGCGTTGAAGCGCCGCCAGGGGTTGGGACAGGGAGCTCCTACGAGCAGTACTTC	few	TRBJ2-7	TRBD1	TRBV29-1	19